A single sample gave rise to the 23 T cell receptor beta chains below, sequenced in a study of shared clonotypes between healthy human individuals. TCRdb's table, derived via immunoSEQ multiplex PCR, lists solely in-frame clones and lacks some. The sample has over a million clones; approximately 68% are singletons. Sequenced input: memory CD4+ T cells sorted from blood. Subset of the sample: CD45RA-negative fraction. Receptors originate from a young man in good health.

Written as DNA, the CDR3 is TGTGCCAGCACTTTACAGGGGGGGGGTTTTTCTCAAGGCGCTTTCTTT. Its translation: CASTLQGGGFSQGAFF. V gene TRBV2 combines with J gene TRBJ1-1; 8 bases map to TRBD1. Trimming at V came to 7 bases and at J to 11 bases, leaving 21 bases not matched to a gene. Germline lookup yields CDR1 SNHLY and CDR2 FYNNEI. This CDR3 has 16 amino acids.

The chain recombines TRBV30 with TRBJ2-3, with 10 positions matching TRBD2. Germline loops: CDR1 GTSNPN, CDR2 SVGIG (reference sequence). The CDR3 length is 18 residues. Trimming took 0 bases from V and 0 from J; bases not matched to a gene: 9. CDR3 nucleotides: TGTGCCTGGAGTGTACATGGACTAGCGGAGCGGAGCACAGATACGCAGTATTTT. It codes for CAWSVHGLAERSTDTQYF.

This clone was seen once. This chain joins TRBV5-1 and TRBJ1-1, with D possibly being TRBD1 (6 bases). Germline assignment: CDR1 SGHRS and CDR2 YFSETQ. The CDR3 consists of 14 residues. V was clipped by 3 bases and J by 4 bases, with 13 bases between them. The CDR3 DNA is TGCGCCAGCAGCTCTCAGACAGGTAGCACTGAAGCTTTCTTT. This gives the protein CASSSQTGSTEAFF. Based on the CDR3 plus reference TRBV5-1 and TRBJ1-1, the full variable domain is KAGVTQTPRYLIKTRGQQVTLSCSPISGHRSVSWYQQTPGQGLQFLFEYFSETQRNKGNFPGRFSGRQFSNSRSEMNVSTLELGDSALYLCASSSQTGSTEAFFGQGTRLTVV.

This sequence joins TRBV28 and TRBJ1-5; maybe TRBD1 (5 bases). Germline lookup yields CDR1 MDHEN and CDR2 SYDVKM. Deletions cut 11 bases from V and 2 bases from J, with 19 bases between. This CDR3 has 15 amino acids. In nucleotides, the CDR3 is TGTGCCGGTGACGTCTCTCTCAGGGGCAATCAGCCCCAGCATTTT. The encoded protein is CAGDVSLRGNQPQHF.

CDR3 sequence (DNA): TGTGCCAGCCTCCAGGAACGCTACAATGAGCAGTTCTTC. This encodes CASLQERYNEQFF. The gene calls are TRBV2 and TRBJ2-1; D unresolved. This CDR3 spans 13 amino acids. V lost 8 bases to trimming and J lost 3 bases, with 11 bases between them. Looked up from germline, CDR1 is SNHLY and CDR2 is FYNNEI.

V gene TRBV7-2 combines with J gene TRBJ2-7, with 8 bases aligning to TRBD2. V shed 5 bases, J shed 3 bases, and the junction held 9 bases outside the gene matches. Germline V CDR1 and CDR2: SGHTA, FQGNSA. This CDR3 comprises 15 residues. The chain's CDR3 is CASSLGSGGLYEQYF. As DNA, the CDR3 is TGTGCCAGCAGCCTAGGGAGCGGGGGCCTCTACGAGCAGTACTTC. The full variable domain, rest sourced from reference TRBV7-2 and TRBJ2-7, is GAGVSQSPSNKVTEKGKDVELRCDPISGHTALYWYRQSLGQGLEFLIYFQGNSAPDKSGLPSDRFSAERTGGSVSTLTIQRTQQEDSAVYLCASSLGSGGLYEQYFGPGTRLTVT.

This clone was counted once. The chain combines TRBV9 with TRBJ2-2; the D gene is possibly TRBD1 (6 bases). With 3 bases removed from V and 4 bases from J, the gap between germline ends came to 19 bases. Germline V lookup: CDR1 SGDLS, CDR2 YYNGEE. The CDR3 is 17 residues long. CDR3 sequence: CASSAQTGPGFTGELFF. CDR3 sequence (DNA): TGTGCCAGCAGCGCCCAAACAGGGCCGGGATTCACCGGGGAGCTGTTTTTT.

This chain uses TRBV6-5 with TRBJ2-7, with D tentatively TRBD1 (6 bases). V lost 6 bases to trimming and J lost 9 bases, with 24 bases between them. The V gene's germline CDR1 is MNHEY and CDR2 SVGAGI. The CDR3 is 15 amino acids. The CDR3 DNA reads TGTGCCAGCAGACTGAAGGGGGAGTCGGGATTTAGGCAGTACTTC. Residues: CASRLKGESGFRQYF.

The CDR3 region is CASSSAGGSNEQFF. As DNA, the CDR3 is TGTGCCAGCAGTTCAGCGGGGGGCTCGAATGAGCAGTTCTTC. The rearrangement links TRBV6-1 to TRBJ2-1; TRBD2 agrees at 9 bases. The CDR3 totals 14 residues. Germline V gene data show CDR1 as MNHNS and CDR2 as SASEGT. Trimming removed 5 bases from V and 7 bases from J; junction bases left unmatched: 6.

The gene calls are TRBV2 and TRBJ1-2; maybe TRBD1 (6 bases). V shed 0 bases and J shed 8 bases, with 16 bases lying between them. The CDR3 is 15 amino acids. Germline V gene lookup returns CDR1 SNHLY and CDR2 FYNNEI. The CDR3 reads CASSEAGQGPSGYTF. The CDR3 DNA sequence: TGTGCCAGCAGTGAAGCTGGGCAGGGGCCTAGCGGCTACACCTTC.

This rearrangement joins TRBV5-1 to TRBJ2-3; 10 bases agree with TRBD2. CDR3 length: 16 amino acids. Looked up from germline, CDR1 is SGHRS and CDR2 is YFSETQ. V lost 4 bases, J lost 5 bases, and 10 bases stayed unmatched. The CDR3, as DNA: TGCGCCAGCAGCCCTATCGTAGCGGGGGGTTTAGATACGCAGTATTTT. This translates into CASSPIVAGGLDTQYF.

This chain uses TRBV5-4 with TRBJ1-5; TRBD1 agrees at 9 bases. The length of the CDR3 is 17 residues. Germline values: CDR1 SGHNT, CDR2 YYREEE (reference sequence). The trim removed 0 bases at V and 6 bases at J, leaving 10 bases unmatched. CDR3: CASSLAKGGTGFQPQHF. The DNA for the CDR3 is TGTGCCAGCAGCTTGGCCAAAGGGGGGACAGGGTTTCAGCCCCAGCATTTT.

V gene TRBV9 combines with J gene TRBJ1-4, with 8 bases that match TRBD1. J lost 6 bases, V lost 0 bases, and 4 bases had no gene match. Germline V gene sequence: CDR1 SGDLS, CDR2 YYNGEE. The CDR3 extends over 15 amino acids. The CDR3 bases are TGTGCCAGCAGCGTAGACCAGGGGGCTTATGAAAAACTGTTTTTT. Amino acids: CASSVDQGAYEKLFF.

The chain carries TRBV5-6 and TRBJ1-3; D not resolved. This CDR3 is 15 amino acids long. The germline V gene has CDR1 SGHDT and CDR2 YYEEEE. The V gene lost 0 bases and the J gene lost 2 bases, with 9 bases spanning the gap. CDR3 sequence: CASSLVGLTGNTIYF. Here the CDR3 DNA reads TGTGCCAGCAGCTTGGTCGGATTGACTGGAAACACCATATATTTT.

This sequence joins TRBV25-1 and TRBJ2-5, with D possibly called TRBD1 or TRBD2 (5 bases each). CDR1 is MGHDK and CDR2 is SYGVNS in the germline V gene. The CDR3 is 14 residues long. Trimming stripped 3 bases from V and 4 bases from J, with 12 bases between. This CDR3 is CASSEGERGETQYF. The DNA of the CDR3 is TGTGCCAGCAGTGAGGGGGAACGAGGAGAGACCCAGTACTTC.

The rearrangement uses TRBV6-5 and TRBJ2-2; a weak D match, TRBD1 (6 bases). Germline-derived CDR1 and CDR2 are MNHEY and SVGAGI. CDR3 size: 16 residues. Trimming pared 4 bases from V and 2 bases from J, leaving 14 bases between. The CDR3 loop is CASSSPGAENTGELFF. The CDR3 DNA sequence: TGTGCCAGCAGTTCCCCAGGGGCGGAAAACACCGGGGAGCTGTTTTTT.

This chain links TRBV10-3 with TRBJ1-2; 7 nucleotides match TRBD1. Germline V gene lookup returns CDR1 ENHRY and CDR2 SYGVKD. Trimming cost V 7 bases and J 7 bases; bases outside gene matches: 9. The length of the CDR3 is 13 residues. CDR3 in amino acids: CAITGDRVRGYTF. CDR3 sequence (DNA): TGTGCCATCACCGGCGACAGGGTCCGTGGCTACACCTTC.

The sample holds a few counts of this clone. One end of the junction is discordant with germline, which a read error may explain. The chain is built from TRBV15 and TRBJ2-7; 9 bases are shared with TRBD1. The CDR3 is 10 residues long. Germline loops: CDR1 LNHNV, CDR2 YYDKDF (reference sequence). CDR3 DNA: TGTGCCACCAGCTCGGGACAGGGTCGCTTC. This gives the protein CATSSGQGRF.

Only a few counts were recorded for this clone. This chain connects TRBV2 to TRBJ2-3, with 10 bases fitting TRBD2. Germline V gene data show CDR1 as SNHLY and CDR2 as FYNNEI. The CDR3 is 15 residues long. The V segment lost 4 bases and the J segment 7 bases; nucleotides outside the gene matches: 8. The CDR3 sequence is CASSGSGGTMNTQYF. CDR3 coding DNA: TGTGCCAGCAGTGGTAGCGGGGGGACGATGAATACGCAGTATTTT. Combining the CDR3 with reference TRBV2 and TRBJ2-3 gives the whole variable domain EPEVTQTPSHQVTQMGQEVILRCVPISNHLYFYWYRQILGQKVEFLVSFYNNEISEKSEIFDDQFSVERPDGSNFTLKIRSTKLEDSAMYFCASSGSGGTMNTQYFGPGTRLTVL.

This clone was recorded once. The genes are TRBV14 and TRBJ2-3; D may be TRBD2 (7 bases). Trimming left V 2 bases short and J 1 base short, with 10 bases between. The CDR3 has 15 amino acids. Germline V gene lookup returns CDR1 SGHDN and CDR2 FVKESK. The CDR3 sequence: CASSQYGGRTDTQYF. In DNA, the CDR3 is TGTGCCAGCAGCCAATACGGGGGGCGCACAGATACGCAGTATTTT.

CDR3 amino acids: CASSTVGVGTYEQYF. CDR3 bases: TGTGCCAGCAGCACCGTGGGGGTTGGGACCTACGAGCAGTACTTC. The chain employs TRBV7-2 and TRBJ2-7; D is perhaps TRBD1 or TRBD2 (5 bases each). Germline values: CDR1 SGHTA, CDR2 FQGNSA. V gave up 5 bases and J gave up 2 bases, with 16 bases separating them. CDR3 size: 15 residues.

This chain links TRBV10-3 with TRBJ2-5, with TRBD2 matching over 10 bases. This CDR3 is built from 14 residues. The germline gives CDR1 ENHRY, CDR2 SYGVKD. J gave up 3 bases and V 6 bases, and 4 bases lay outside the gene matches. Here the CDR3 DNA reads TGTGCCATCAGGGGAGGGACTAGCGAAGAGACCCAGTACTTC. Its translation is CAIRGGTSEETQYF.

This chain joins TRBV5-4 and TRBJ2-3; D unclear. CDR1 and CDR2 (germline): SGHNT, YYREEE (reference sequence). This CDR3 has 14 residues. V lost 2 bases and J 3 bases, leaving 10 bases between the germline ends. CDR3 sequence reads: CASSLVAGTDTQYF. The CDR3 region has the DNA TGTGCCAGCAGCTTAGTTGCCGGGACAGATACGCAGTATTTT.